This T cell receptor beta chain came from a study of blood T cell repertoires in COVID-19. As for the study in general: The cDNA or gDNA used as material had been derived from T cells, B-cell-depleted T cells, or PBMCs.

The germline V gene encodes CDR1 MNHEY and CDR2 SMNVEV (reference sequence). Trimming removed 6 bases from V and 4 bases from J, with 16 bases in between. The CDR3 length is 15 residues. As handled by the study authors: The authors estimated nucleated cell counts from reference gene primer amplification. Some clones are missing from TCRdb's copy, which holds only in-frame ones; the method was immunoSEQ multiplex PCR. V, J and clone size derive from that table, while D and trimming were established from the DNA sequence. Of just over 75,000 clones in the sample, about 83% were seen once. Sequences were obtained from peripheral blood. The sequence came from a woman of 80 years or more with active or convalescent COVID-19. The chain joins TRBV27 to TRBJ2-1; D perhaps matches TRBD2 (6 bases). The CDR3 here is CASRATGGSYNEQFF. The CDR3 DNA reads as TGTGCCAGCAGGGCGACTGGGGGGAGTTACAATGAGCAGTTCTTC.